This T cell receptor (beta chain) was observed in a study of blood T cell repertoires in COVID-19. Overall study context: The United States, Italy and Spain supplied acute and convalescent COVID-19 samples.

The method was immunoSEQ multiplex PCR; TCRdb's version includes in-frame clones alone and lacks a portion of them. This sample has about 71,000 clones; over 60% occur once, and the top ten carry around 27%. This clone came up a few times. Input material: peripheral blood. The sequence came from a woman of 80 years or more with active or convalescent COVID-19.

The CDR3 DNA reads TGTGCCAGTAGGAAACAGGGGAGCTATGGCTACACCTTC. Translation gives CASRKQGSYGYTF. The rearrangement joins TRBV19 to TRBJ1-2; TRBD1 aligns across 7 bases. CDR3 length equals 13 residues. The ends lost 6 bases at V and 4 bases at J; junction bases unmatched: 5. Looked up from germline, CDR1 is LNHDA and CDR2 is SQIVND (reference sequence).